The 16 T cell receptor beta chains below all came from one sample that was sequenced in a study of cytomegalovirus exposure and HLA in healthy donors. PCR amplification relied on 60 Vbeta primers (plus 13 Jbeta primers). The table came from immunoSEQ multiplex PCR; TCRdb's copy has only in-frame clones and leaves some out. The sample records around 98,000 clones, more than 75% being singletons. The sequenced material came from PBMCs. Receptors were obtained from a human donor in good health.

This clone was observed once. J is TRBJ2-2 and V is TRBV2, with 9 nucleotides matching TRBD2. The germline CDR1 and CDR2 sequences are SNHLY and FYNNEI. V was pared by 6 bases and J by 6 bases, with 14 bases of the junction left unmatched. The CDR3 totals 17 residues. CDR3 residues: CASSRNRGRASPGELFF. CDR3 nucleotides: TGTGCCAGCAGCCGTAATCGCGGGAGGGCTTCCCCCGGGGAGCTGTTTTTT. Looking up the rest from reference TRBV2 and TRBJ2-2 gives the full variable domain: EPEVTQTPSHQVTQMGQEVILRCVPISNHLYFYWYRQILGQKVEFLVSFYNNEISEKSEIFDDQFSVERPDGSNFTLKIRSTKLEDSAMYFCASSRNRGRASPGELFFGEGSRLTVL.

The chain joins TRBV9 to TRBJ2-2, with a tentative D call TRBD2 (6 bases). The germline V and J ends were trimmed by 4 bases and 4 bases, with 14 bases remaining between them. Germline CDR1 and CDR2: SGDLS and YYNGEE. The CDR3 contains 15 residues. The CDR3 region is CASSPKVGGTGELFF. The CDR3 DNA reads TGTGCCAGCAGCCCAAAAGTCGGGGGCACCGGGGAGCTGTTTTTT.

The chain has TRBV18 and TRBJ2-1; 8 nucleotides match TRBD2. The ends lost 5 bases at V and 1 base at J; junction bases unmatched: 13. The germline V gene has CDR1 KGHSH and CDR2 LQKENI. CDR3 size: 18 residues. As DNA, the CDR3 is TGTGCCAGCTCAAAGCCGGGACTAGATCAGAAGTCCTACAATGAGCAGTTCTTC. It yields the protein CASSKPGLDQKSYNEQFF.

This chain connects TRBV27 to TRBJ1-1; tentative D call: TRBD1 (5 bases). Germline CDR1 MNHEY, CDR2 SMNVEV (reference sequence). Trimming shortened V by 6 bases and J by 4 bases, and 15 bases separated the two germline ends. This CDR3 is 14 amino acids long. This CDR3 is CASRSQGWGTEAFF. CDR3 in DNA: TGTGCCAGCAGGTCCCAGGGTTGGGGCACTGAAGCTTTCTTT.

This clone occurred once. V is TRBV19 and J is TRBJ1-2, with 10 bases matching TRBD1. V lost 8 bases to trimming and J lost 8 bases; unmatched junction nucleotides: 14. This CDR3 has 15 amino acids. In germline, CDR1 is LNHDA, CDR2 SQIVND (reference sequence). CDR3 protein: CASSQRDRGVEGYTF. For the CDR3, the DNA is TGTGCCAGTTCTCAGAGGGACAGGGGAGTGGAGGGCTACACCTTC.

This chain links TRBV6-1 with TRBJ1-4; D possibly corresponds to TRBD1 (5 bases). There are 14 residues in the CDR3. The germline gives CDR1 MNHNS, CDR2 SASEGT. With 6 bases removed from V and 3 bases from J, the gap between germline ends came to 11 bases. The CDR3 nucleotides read TGTGCCAGCAGACCAGGGTCAGCTAATGAAAAACTGTTTTTT. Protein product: CASRPGSANEKLFF.

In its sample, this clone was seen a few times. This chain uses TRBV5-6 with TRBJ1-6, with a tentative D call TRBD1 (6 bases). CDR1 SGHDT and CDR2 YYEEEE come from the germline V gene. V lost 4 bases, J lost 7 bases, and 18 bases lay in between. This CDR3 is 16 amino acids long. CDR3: CASSRRLTGLNSPLHF. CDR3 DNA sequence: TGTGCCAGCAGCCGCCGTTTGACAGGACTGAATTCACCCCTCCACTTT.

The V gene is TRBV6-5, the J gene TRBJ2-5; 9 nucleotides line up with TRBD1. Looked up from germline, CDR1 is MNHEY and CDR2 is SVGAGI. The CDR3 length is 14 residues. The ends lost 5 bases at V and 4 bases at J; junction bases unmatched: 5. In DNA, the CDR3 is TGTGCCAGCAGTCCGGGACAGGGAGCAGAGACCCAGTACTTC. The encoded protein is CASSPGQGAETQYF.

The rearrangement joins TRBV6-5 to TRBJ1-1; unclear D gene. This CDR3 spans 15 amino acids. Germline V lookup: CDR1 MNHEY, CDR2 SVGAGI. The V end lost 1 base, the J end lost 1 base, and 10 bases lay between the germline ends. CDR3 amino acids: CASSYFPYPNTEAFF. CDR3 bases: TGTGCCAGCAGTTACTTCCCCTACCCGAACACTGAAGCTTTCTTT.

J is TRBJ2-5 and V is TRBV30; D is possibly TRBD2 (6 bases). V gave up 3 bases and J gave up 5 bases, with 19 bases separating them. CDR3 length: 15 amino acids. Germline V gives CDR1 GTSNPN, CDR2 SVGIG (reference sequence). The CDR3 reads CAWRPEGGVVETQYF. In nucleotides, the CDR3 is TGTGCCTGGAGGCCCGAGGGAGGAGTGGTGGAGACCCAGTACTTC.

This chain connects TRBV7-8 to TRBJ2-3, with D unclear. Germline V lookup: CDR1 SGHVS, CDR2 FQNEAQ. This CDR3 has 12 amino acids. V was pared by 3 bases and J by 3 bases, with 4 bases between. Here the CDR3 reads CASSFKTDTQYF. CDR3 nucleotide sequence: TGTGCCAGCAGCTTTAAAACAGATACGCAGTATTTT.

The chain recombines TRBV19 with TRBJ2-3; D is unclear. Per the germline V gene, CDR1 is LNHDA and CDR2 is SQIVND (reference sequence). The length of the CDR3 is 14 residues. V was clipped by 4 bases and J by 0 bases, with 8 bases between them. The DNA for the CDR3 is TGTGCCAGTAGTACAAAGACTAGCACAGATACGCAGTATTTT. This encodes CASSTKTSTDTQYF.

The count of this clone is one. CDR3 DNA: TGCGCCAGCAGCCCCAGGGGGACGGATGGATCACCCCTCCACTTT. Its protein is CASSPRGTDGSPLHF. The chain joins TRBV5-1 to TRBJ1-6; 7 bases match TRBD1. Germline CDR1 is SGHRS and CDR2 is YFSETQ. The J segment lost 10 bases and the V segment lost 4 bases, leaving 11 bases of the junction unmatched. This CDR3 has 15 residues. The complete variable domain, with remaining parts taken from reference TRBV5-1 and TRBJ1-6, reads KAGVTQTPRYLIKTRGQQVTLSCSPISGHRSVSWYQQTPGQGLQFLFEYFSETQRNKGNFPGRFSGRQFSNSRSEMNVSTLELGDSALYLCASSPRGTDGSPLHFGNGTRLTVT.

CDR3 coding DNA: TGCGCCAGCAGCTCCTTTTTGGGCACGCGATGGACTTCTAGCACAGATACGCAGTATTTT. Translating it yields CASSSFLGTRWTSSTDTQYF. The rearrangement joins TRBV5-1 to TRBJ2-3; D may be TRBD2 (5 bases). This CDR3 comprises 20 residues. V lost 3 bases and J lost 0, with 26 bases in between. Germline CDR1 reads SGHRS; CDR2 reads YFSETQ.

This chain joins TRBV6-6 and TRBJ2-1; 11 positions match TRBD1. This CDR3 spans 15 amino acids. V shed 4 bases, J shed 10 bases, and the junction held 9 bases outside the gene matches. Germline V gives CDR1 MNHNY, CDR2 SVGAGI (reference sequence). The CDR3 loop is CASSSFGTGGSEQFF. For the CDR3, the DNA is TGTGCCAGCAGTTCGTTCGGGACAGGGGGTTCGGAGCAGTTCTTC.

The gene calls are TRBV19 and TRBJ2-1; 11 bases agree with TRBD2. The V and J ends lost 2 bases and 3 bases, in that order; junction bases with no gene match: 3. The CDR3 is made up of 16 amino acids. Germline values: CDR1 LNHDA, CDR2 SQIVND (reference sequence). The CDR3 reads CASSIRTSGSYNEQFF. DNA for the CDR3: TGTGCCAGTAGTATAAGAACTAGCGGGAGCTACAATGAGCAGTTCTTC.